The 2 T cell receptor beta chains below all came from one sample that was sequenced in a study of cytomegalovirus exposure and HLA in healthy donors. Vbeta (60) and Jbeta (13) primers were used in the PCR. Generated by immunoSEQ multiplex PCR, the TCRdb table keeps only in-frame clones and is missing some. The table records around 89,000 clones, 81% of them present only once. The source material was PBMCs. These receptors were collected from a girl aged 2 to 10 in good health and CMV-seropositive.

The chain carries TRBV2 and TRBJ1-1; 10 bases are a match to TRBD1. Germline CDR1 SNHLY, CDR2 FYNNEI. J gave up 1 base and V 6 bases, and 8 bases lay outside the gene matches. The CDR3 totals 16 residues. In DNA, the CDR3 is TGTGCCAGCAGGTTCGGGACAGGGGAGACGAACACTGAAGCTTTCTTT. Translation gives CASRFGTGETNTEAFF.

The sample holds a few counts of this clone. The CDR3 protein is CASSVARGDTDTQYF. The CDR3 nucleotides are TGTGCCAGCAGCGTAGCGCGCGGGGACACAGATACGCAGTATTTT. The chain is built from TRBV9 and TRBJ2-3, with a weak D call TRBD2 (6 bases). Trimming stripped 0 bases from V and 2 bases from J, with 10 bases between. The length of the CDR3 is 15 residues. The germline CDR1 and CDR2 sequences are SGDLS and YYNGEE.